Following are 3 T cell receptor beta chains from one sample sequenced in a study of blood T cell repertoires in COVID-19. Sequencing was performed with immunoSEQ multiplex PCR; in TCRdb, only in-frame clones are kept and a portion is missing. This repertoire shows 150,000 to 200,000 clones, more than 80% found once; its top ten account for approximately 0.56%. Material for sequencing was peripheral blood. The receptors derive from a man aged 45 to 65 with acute or convalescent COVID-19.

The genes are TRBV7-3 and TRBJ2-1, with unresolved D. This CDR3 has 15 amino acids. With 0 bases removed from V and 0 bases from J, the gap between germline ends came to 6 bases. The germline gives CDR1 SGHTA, CDR2 FQGTGA. This CDR3 is CASSLTWSSYNEQFF. The CDR3 DNA reads as TGTGCCAGCAGCTTAACTTGGAGCTCCTACAATGAGCAGTTCTTC.

The rearrangement uses TRBV10-3 and TRBJ2-1; weak D call: TRBD2 (6 bases). The CDR3 is made up of 15 amino acids. Germline V gene lookup returns CDR1 ENHRY and CDR2 SYGVKD. Trimming removed 3 bases from V and 4 bases from J, with 13 bases in between. The CDR3 reads CAISEAGGGYNEQFF. The CDR3 DNA sequence: TGTGCCATCAGTGAAGCGGGTGGGGGTTACAATGAGCAGTTCTTC.

The chain uses TRBV27 and TRBJ1-2, with 7 bases fitting TRBD1. This CDR3 contains 14 residues. CDR1 is MNHEY and CDR2 is SMNVEV in the germline V gene (reference sequence). V shed 6 bases, J shed 0 bases, and the junction held 4 bases outside the gene matches. This CDR3 is CASRMTGSNYGYTF. CDR3 bases: TGTGCCAGCAGGATGACAGGGTCTAACTATGGCTACACCTTC.